Sequencing of this TCR beta chain was carried out in a study of early T cells in non-severe SARS-CoV-2 infection. Study details: Alpha and beta chains were unpaired, from unsorted whole-blood bulk RNA. General study results and limits: Matches to VDJdb favored anti-spike CD8 responses and missed private and CD4 specificities.

Trimming took 5 bases from V and 10 from J; bases not matched to a gene: 11. Germline CDR1 and CDR2: SGHTA and FQGTGA. This CDR3 has 14 amino acids. Individually, cDNA molecules had unique molecular identifiers attached to them. One entry per CDR3 protein results from TCRdb running MiXCR on the 5' RACE reads. The data show about 66,000 distinct CDR3 sequences, approximately 13% seen once. This clonotype showed up many times. Antigen specificity is unknown. The source of this sequence is an adult who was a healthcare worker with PCR-confirmed SARS-CoV-2 infection or an uninfected control (not recorded which). The chain has TRBV7-3 and TRBJ2-1, with 7 bases matching TRBD2. Sequencing used whole blood. CDR3: CASSPLAGAGEQFF. The CDR3, as DNA: TGTGCCAGCAGCCCGCTGGCGGGAGCAGGGGAGCAGTTCTTC.